The TCR beta chain under discussion was sequenced for a study of blood T cell repertoires in COVID-19. For the study at large: Samples taken during acute and convalescent COVID-19 were collected in the United States, Italy and Spain. T cells, B-cell-depleted T cells, or PBMCs provided the cDNA or gDNA that served as material.

The V and J ends lost 4 bases and 8 bases, in that order; junction bases with no gene match: 11. Germline V CDR1 and CDR2: SGDLS, YYNGEE. The CDR3 has 16 residues. In the source study's methods: Amplification of reference gene primers was used by the study to estimate nucleated cell counts. Data came from immunoSEQ multiplex PCR; TCRdb stores just in-frame clones and leaves some out. V and J calls and clone size are those listed in that table; D and trimming were worked out from the DNA. The sample includes under 85,000 clones, 77% of them seen just once. This TCR was recovered from a human donor in a cohort sampled during active COVID-19. Sequenced sample: peripheral blood. The chain recombines TRBV9 with TRBJ2-1, with 11 bases that match TRBD1. The CDR3 is CASSPSPGQGDHEQFF. The CDR3 bases are TGTGCCAGCAGCCCCTCTCCGGGACAGGGGGACCATGAGCAGTTCTTC.